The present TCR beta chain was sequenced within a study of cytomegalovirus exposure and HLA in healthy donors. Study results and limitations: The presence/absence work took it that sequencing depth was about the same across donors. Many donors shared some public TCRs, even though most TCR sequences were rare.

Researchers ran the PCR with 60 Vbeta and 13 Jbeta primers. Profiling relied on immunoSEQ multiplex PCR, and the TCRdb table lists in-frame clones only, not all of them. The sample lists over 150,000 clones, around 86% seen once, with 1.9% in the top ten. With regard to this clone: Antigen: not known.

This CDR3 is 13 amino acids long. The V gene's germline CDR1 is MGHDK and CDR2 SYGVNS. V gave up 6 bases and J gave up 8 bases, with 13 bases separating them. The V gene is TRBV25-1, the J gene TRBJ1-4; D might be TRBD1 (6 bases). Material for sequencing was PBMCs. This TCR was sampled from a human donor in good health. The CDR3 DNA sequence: TGTGCCAGCAGCACAGGGTTTCGGGAAAAACTGTTTTTT. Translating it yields CASSTGFREKLFF.